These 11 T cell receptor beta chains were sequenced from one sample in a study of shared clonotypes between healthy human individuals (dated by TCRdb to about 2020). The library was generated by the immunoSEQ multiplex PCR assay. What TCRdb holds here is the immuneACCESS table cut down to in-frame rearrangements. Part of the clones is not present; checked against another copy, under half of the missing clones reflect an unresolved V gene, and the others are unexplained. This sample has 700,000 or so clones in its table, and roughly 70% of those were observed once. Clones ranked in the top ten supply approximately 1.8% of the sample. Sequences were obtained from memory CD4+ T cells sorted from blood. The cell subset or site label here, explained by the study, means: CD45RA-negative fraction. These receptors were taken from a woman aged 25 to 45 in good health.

The CDR3: CASSAEGWSLYEQYF. CDR3 DNA: TGTGCCAGCTCAGCGGAAGGGTGGTCCCTCTACGAGCAGTACTTC. The chain has TRBV18 and TRBJ2-7, with unresolved D. The germline CDR1 and CDR2 sequences are KGHSH and LQKENI. The CDR3 length is 15 residues. Trimming cost V 5 bases and J 3 bases, with 17 bases left between them.

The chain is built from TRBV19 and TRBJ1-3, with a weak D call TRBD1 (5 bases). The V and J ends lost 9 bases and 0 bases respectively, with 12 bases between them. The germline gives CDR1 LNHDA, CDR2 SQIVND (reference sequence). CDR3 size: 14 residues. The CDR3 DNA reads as TGTGCCAGCCAGATACAGGCCTCTGGAAACACCATATATTTT. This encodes CASQIQASGNTIYF.

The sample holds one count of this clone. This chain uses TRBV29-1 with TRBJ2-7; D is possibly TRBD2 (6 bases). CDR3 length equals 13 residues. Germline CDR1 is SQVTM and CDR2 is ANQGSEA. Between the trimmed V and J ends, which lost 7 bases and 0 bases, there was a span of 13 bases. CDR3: CSATGDPSYEQYF. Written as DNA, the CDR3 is TGCAGCGCAACGGGGGACCCCTCCTACGAGCAGTACTTC.

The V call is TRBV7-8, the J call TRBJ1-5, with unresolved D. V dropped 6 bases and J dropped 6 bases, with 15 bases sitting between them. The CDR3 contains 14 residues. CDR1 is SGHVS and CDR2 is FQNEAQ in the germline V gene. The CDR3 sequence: CASRPQNPSQPQHF. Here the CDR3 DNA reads TGTGCCAGCAGGCCACAGAATCCAAGTCAGCCCCAGCATTTT.

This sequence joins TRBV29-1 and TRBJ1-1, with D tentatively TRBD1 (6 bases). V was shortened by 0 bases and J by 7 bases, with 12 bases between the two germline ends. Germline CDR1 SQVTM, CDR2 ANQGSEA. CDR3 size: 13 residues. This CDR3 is CSVEDRGTDEAFF. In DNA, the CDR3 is TGCAGCGTTGAAGATAGGGGGACGGATGAAGCTTTCTTT.

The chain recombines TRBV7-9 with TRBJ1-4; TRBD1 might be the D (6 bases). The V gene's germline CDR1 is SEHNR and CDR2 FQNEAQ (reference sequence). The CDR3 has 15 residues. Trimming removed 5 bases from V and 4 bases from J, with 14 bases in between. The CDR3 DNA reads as TGTGCCAGCAGCCAGGGGCCGGCGGGTAATGAAAAACTGTTTTTT. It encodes CASSQGPAGNEKLFF.

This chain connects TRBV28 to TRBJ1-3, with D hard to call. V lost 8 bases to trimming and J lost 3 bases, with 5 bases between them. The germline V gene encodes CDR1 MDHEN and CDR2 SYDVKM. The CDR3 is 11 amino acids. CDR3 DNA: TGTGCCAGCCACAGTGGAAACACCATATATTTT. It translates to CASHSGNTIYF.

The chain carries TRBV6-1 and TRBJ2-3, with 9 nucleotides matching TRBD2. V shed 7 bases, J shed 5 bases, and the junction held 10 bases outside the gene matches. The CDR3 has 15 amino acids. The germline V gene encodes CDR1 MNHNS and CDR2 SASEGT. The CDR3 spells CASTLAGVGLDTQYF. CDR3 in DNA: TGTGCCAGCACCTTAGCGGGAGTGGGGTTAGATACGCAGTATTTT.

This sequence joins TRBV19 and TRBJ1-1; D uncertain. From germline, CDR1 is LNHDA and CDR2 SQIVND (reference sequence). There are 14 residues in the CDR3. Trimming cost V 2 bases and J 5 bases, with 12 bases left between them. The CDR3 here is CASSIRVGRTEAFF. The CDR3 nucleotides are TGTGCCAGTAGTATAAGGGTTGGGAGGACTGAAGCTTTCTTT.

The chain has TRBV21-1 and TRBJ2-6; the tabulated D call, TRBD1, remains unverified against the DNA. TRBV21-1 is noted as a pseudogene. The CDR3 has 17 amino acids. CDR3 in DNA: TGTGCCAGCAGCAAGCGGACAGGATCCTCTGGGGCCAACGTCCTGACTTTC. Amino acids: CASSKRTGSSGANVLTF.

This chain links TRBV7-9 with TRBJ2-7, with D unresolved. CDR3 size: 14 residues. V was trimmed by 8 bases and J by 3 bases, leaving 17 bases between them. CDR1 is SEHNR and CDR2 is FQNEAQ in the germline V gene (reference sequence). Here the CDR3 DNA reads TGTGCCAGCGCCCCCCTGAATGGGTACTACGAGCAGTACTTC. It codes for CASAPLNGYYEQYF.